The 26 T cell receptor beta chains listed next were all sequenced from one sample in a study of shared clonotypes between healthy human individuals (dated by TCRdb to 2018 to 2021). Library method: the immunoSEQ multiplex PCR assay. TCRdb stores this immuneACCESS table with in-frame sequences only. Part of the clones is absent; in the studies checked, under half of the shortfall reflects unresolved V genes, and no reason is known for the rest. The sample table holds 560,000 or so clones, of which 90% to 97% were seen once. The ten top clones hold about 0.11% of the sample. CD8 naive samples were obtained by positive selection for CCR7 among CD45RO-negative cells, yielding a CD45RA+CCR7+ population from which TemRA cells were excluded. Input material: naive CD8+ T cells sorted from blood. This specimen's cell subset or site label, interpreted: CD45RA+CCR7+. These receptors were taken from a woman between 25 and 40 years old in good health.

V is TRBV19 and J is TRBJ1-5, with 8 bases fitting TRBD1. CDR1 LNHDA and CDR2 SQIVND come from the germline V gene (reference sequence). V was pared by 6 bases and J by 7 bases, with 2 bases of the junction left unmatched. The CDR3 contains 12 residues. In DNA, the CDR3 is TGTGCCAGTAGCGGGGACAGGCAGCCCCAGCATTTT. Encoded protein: CASSGDRQPQHF.

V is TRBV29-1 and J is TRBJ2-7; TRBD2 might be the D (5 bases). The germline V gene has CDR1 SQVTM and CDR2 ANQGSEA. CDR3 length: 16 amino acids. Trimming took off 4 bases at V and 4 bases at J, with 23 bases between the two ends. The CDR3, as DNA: TGCAGCGTTGTCGTCCGGGGAAGAATGGAAGTATACGAGCAGTACTTC. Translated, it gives CSVVVRGRMEVYEQYF.

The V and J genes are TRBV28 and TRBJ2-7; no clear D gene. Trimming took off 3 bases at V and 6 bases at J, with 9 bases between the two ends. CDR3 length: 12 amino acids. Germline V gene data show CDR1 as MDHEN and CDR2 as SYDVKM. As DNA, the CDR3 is TGTGCCAGCAGTTTCAGGCTACCCGAGCAGTACTTC. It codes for CASSFRLPEQYF.

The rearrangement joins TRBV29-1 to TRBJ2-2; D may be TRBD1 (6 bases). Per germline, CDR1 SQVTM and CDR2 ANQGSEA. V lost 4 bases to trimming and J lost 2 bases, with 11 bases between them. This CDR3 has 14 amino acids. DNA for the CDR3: TGCAGCGTTGCCGGGACACTAAACACCGGGGAGCTGTTTTTT. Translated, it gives CSVAGTLNTGELFF.

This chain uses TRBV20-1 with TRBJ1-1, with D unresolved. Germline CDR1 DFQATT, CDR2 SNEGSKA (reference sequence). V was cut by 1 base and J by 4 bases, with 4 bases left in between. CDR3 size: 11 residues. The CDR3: CSARAITEAFF. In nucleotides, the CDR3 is TGCAGTGCTAGAGCGATCACTGAAGCTTTCTTT.

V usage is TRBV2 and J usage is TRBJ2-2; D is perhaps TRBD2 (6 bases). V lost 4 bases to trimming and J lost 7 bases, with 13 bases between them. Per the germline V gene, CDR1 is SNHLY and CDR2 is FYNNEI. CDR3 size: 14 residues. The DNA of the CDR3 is TGTGCCAGCAGTGGGTCGAGCGGGCACGGGGAGCTGTTTTTT. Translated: CASSGSSGHGELFF.

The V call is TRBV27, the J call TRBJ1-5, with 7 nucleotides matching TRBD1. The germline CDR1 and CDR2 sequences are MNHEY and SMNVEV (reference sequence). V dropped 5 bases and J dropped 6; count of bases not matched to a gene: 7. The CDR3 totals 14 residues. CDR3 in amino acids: CASSPDRAAQPQHF. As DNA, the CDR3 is TGTGCCAGCAGTCCAGACAGGGCCGCTCAGCCCCAGCATTTT.

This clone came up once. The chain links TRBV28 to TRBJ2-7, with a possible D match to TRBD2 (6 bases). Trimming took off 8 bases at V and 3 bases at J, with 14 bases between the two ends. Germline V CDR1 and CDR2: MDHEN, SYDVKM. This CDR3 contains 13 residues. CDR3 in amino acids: CASSLGLYYEQYF. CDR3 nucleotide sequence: TGTGCCAGCTCCTTGGGACTCTACTACGAGCAGTACTTC.

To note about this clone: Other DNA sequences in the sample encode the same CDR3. The CDR3 coding sequence is TGTGCCAGCAGCTTGGGTAGCCCCAATGAGCAGTTCTTC. Protein product: CASSLGSPNEQFF. This chain links TRBV5-6 with TRBJ2-1, with D unclear. V lost 0 bases and J lost 6, with 7 bases in between. In germline, CDR1 is SGHDT, CDR2 YYEEEE. The CDR3 runs 13 residues.

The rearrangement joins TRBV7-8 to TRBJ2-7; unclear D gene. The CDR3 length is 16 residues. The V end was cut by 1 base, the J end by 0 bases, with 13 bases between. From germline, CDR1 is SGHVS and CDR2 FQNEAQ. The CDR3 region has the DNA TGTGCCAGCAGCTTAGATTTTGAGATTAGCTCCTACGAGCAGTACTTC. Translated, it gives CASSLDFEISSYEQYF.

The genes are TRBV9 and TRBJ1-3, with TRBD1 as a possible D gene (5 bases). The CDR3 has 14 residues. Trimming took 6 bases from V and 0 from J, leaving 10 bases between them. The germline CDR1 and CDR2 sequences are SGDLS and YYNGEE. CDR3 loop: CASNKGDSGNTIYF. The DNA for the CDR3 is TGTGCCAGCAACAAAGGGGACTCTGGAAACACCATATATTTT.

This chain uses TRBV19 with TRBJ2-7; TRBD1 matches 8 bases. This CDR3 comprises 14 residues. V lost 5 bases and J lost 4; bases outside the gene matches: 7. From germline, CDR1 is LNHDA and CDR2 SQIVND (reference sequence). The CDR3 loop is CASSFPGGTYEQYF. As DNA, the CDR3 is TGTGCCAGTAGTTTCCCAGGGGGCACGTACGAGCAGTACTTC.

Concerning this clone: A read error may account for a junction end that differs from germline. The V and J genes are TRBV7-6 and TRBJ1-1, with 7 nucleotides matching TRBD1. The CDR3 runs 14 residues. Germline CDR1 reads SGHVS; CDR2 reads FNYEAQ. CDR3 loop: CASSLERGRTEAFF. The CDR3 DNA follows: TGTGCCAGCAGTTTAGAGAGGGGGCGTACTGAAGCTTTCTTT.

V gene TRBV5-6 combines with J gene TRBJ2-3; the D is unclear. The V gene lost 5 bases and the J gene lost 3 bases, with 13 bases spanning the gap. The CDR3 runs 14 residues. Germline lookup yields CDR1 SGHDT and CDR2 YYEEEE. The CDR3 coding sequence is TGTGCCAGCAGGGCCTCGACTGGGACAGATACGCAGTATTTT. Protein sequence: CASRASTGTDTQYF.

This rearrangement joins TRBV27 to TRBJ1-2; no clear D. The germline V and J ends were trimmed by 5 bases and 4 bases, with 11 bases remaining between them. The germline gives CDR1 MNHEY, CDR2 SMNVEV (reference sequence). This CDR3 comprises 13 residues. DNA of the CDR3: TGTGCCAGCAGTCCGCTGGGCACCTATGGCTACACCTTC. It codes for CASSPLGTYGYTF.

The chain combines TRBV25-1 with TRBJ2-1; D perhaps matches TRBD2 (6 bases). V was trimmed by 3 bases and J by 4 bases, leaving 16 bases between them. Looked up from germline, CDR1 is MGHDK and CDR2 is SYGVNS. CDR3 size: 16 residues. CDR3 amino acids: CASSDGLGLEYNEQFF. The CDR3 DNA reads TGTGCCAGCAGTGACGGACTGGGACTTGAGTACAATGAGCAGTTCTTC.

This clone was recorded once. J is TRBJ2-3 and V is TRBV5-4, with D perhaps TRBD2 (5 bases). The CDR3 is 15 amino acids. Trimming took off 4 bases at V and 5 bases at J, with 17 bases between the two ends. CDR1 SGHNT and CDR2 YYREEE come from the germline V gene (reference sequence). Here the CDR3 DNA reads TGTGCCAGCAGCCCCGACCGAGGGTACGGAGATACGCAGTATTTT. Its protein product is CASSPDRGYGDTQYF.

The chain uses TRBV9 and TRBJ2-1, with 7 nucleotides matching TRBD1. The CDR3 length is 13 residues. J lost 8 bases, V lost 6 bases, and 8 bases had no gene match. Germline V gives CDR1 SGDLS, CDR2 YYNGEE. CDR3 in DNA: TGTGCCAGCACCCCACGACAGGGTTATGAGCAGTTCTTC. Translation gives CASTPRQGYEQFF.

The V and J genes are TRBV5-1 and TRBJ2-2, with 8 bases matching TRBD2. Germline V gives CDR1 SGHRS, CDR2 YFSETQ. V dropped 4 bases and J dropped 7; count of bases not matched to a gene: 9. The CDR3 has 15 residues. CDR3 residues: CASSPERERIGELFF. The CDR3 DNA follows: TGCGCCAGCAGCCCGGAGCGGGAGAGGATCGGGGAGCTGTTTTTT.

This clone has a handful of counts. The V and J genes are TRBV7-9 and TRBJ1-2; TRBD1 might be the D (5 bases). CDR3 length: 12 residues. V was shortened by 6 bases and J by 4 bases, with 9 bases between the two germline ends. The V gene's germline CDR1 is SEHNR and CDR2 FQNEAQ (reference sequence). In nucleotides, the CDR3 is TGTGCCAGCAGGTCAGGGCTCTATGGCTACACCTTC. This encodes CASRSGLYGYTF.

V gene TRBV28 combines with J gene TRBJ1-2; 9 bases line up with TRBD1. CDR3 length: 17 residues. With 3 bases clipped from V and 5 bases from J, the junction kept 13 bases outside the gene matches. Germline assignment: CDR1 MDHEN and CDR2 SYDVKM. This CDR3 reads CASSFPDRGDEGYGYTF. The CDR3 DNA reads TGTGCCAGCAGTTTTCCCGACAGGGGGGATGAGGGGTATGGCTACACCTTC.

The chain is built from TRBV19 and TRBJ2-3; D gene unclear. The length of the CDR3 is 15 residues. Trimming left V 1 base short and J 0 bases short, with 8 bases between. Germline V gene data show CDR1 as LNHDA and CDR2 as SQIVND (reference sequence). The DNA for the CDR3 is TGTGCCAGTAGTATAGTCGGCGTTAGCACAGATACGCAGTATTTT. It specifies CASSIVGVSTDTQYF.

CDR3 sequence reads: CASSGRGQGVYEQYF. The CDR3 DNA reads as TGTGCCAGCAGCGGTCGGGGACAGGGAGTCTACGAGCAGTACTTC. The rearrangement links TRBV5-6 to TRBJ2-7; 9 positions match TRBD1. Germline assignment: CDR1 SGHDT and CDR2 YYEEEE. There are 15 residues in the CDR3. Trimming cost V 4 bases and J 3 bases; bases outside gene matches: 8.

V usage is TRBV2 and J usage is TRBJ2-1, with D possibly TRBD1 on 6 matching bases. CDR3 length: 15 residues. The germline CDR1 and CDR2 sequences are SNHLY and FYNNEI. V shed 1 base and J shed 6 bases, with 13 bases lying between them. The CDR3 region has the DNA TGTGCCAGCAGTGAAGACGACAGGCTTATCAATGAGCAGTTCTTC. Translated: CASSEDDRLINEQFF.

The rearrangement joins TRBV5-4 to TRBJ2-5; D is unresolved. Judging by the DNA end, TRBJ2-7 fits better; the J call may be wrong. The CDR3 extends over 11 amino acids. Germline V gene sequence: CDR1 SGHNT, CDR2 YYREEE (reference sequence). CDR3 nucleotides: TGTGCCAGCAGCTTGGGTGGCGAGCAGTACTTC. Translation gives CASSLGGEQYF.

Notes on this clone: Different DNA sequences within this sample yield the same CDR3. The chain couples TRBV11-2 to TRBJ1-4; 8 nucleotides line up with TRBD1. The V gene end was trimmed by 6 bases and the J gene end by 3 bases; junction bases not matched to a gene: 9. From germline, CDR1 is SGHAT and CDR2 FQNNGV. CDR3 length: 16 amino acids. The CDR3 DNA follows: TGTGCCAGCAGTTTATTCCGGGACAGGTCTAATGAAAAACTGTTTTTT. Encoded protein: CASSLFRDRSNEKLFF.